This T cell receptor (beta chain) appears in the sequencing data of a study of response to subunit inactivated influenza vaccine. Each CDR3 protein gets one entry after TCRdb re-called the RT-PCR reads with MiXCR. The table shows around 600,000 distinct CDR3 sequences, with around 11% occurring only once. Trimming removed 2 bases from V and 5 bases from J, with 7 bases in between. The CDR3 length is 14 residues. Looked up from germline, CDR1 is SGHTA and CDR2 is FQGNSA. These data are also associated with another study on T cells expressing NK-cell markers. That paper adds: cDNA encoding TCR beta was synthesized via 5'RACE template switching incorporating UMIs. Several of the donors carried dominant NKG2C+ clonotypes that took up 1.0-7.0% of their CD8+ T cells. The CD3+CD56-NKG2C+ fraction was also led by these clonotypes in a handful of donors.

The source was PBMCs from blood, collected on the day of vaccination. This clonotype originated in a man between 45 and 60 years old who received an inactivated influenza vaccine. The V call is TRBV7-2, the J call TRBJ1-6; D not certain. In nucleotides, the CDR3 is TGTGCCAGCAGCTTATCGTGGGATAATTCACCCCTCCACTTT. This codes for CASSLSWDNSPLHF.